The sequence of this T cell receptor (beta chain) was determined in a study of cytomegalovirus exposure and HLA in healthy donors. Study-wide findings and caveats: According to a later analysis, donors in an Asian-associated ancestry cluster reportedly had fewer N-insertions than the approximately 670-donor mean. Roughly 170 TCR beta chains were listed as cytomegalovirus-associated.

Primers: 60 Vbeta forward and 13 Jbeta reverse. TCRdb keeps only in-frame clones here, not all; method: immunoSEQ multiplex PCR. In the table there are roughly 180,000 clones, 76% of which are singletons. As for this clone: Its antigen is not known.

Healthy people donating bone marrow made up the donors. The CDR3 sequence is 18 residues long. Per the germline V gene, CDR1 is LNHNV and CDR2 is YYDKDF (reference sequence). The trim removed 5 bases at V and 4 bases at J, leaving 13 bases unmatched. This TCR derives from a woman aged 25-40 years in good health and CMV-seropositive. The chain carries TRBV15 and TRBJ1-6; 8 bases align to TRBD1. The sequencing sample was made of PBMCs. The DNA of the CDR3 is TGTGCCACCAGCCAGACTCCAGACAGGGGCCGTTATAATTCACCCCTCCACTTT. Its translation: CATSQTPDRGRYNSPLHF.